This is a list of T cell receptor beta chains from one sample in a study of blood T cell repertoires in COVID-19. The assay was immunoSEQ multiplex PCR, and TCRdb's table has in-frame clones only and misses some. The sample contains about 160,000 clones, about 88% of which appear only once. The sequencing input was peripheral blood. The receptors stem from a woman of 80 years or more with acute or convalescent COVID-19. Both conserved end residues are part of each CDR3. A D gene is named only where the DNA matches it firmly. Clone size, where shown, is once, few, many, or a class for clones that have expanded.

V	size	length	D	J	CDR3	DNA
TRBV18	once	15	NA	TRBJ1-2	CASSPRTESNYGYTF	TGTGCCAGCTCACCCCGGACAGAGTCTAACTATGGCTACACCTTC
TRBV7-3	NA	13	TRBD1	TRBJ2-3	CASSLIGGQGSYF	TGTGCCAGCAGCTTAATAGGGGGACAGGGCTCGTATTTT
TRBV9	once	16	TRBD1	TRBJ2-1	CASSVAVGQAYNEQFF	TGTGCCAGCAGCGTAGCGGTGGGACAGGCCTACAATGAGCAGTTCTTC
TRBV6-2/TRBV6-3	NA	13	NA	TRBJ1-4	CASSPIRAGKLFF	TGTGCCAGCAGTCCAATCAGAGCAGGAAAACTGTTTTTT
TRBV7-2	NA	14	TRBD1	TRBJ1-1	CASSWDSLNTEAFF	TGTGCCAGCAGTTGGGACAGCTTGAACACTGAAGCTTTCTTT
TRBV5-1	NA	15	NA	TRBJ2-5	CASTLSPSEPHAQYF	TGCGCCAGCACCTTAAGTCCTAGCGAACCCCACGCCCAGTACTTC
TRBV7-2	NA	14	TRBD2	TRBJ2-5	CASSPGGMQETQYF	TGTGCCAGCAGCCCGGGGGGAATGCAAGAGACCCAGTACTTC
TRBV7-3	NA	14	NA	TRBJ2-3	CASSPRLSTDTQYF	TGTGCCAGCAGCCCCCGACTGAGCACAGATACGCAGTATTTT
TRBV19	NA	13	TRBD1	TRBJ1-1	CASRDRGFTEAFF	TGTGCCAGCCGGGACAGGGGTTTCACTGAAGCTTTCTTT
TRBV19	NA	14	NA	TRBJ2-7	CASSYRGEINEQYF	TGTGCCAGTAGTTATCGGGGAGAGATCAACGAGCAGTACTTC
TRBV28	few	17	TRBD2	TRBJ2-1	CASSLRTSGRSYNEQFF	TGTGCCAGCAGCCTCAGGACTAGCGGGAGGTCTTACAATGAGCAGTTCTTC
TRBV11-2	NA	14	NA	TRBJ2-5	CASSPGTGGTTQYF	TGTGCCAGCAGCCCTGGGACTGGAGGCACGACCCAGTACTTC
TRBV6-1	NA	15	TRBD1	TRBJ2-7	CASSEWGTGIYEQYF	TGTGCCAGCAGTGAATGGGGGACAGGGATTTACGAGCAGTACTTC
TRBV7-2	NA	15	TRBD2	TRBJ2-1	CASRLAGGPPNEQFF	TGTGCCAGCAGGTTAGCGGGGGGGCCTCCCAATGAGCAGTTCTTC